This T cell receptor beta chain was sequenced during a study of control samples from healthy donors and cancer patients. CDR3 size: 14 residues. V lost 5 bases to trimming and J lost 10 bases, with 15 bases between them. Germline V gene sequence: CDR1 MNHEY, CDR2 SMNVEV (reference sequence). Sequencing used immunoSEQ multiplex PCR; TCRdb keeps in-frame clones, though not all of them. The sample holds about 120,000 clones, less than 90% seen once. The chain joins TRBV27 to TRBJ1-6; perhaps TRBD1 as D (5 bases). This TCR was recovered from a man aged 18 to 29 in good health. The sample consisted of blood. The CDR3 loop is CASSAGLWGSPLHF. DNA for the CDR3: TGTGCCAGCAGTGCGGGGCTGTGGGGATCACCCCTCCACTTT.